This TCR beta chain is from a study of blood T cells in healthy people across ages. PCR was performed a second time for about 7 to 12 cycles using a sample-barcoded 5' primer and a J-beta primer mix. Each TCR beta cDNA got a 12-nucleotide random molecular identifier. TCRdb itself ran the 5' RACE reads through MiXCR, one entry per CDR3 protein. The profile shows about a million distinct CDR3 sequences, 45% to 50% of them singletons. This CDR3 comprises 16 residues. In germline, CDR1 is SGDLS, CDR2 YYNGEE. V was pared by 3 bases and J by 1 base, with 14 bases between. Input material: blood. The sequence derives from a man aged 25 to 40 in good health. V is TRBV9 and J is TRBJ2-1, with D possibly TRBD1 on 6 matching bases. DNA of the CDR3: TGTGCCAGCAGCGGGCCCCCCAGGGGATCCTACAATGAGCAGTTCTTC. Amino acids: CASSGPPRGSYNEQFF.